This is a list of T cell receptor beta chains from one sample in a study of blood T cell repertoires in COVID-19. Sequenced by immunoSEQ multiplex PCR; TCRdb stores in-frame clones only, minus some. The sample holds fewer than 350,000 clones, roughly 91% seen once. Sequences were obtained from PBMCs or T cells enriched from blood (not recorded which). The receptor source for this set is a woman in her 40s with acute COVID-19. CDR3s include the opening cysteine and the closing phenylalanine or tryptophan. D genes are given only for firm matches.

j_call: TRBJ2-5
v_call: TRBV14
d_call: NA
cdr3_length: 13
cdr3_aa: CASSQTLQETQYF
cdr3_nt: TGTGCCAGCAGCCAGACACTCCAAGAGACCCAGTACTTC

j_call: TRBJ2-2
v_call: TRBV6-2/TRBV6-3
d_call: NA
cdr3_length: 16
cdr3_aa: CASSYQGPDITGELFF
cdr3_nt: TGTGCCAGCAGTTACCAGGGCCCTGACATCACCGGGGAGCTGTTTTTT

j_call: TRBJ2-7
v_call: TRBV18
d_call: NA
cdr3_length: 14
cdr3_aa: CASSPPGVGYEQYF
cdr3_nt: TGTGCCAGCTCACCCCCAGGTGTCGGATACGAGCAGTACTTC

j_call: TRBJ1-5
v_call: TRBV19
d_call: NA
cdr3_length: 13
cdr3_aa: CASQKYSNQPQHF
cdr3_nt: TGTGCCAGCCAGAAATATAGCAATCAGCCCCAGCATTTT

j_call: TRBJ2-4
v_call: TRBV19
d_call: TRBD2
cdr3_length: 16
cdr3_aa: CASSVLGRGGKNIQYF
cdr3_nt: TGTGCCAGTAGTGTTTTAGGGCGGGGGGGCAAAAACATTCAGTACTTC

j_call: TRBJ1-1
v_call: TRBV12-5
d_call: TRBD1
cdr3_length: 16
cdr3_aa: CASGLVAGTEITEAFF
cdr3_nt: TGTGCTAGTGGTTTGGTTGCCGGGACAGAGATTACTGAAGCTTTCTTT

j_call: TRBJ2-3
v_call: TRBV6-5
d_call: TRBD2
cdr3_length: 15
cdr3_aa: CASRVLAGGSDTQYF
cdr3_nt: TGTGCCAGCAGAGTTTTAGCGGGGGGCTCAGATACGCAGTATTTT

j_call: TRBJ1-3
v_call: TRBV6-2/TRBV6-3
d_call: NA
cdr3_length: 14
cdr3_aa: CASSRGQRSNTIYF
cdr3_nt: TGTGCCAGCAGCCGCGGACAGAGATCAAACACCATATATTTT

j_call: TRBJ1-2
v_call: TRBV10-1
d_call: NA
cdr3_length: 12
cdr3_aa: CASSSPGFGYTF
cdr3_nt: TGCGCCAGCAGCTCACCAGGGTTTGGCTACACCTTC

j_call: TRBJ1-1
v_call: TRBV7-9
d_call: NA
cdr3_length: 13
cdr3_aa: CASSLYFNTEAFF
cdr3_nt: TGTGCCAGCAGCTTATATTTTAACACTGAAGCTTTCTTT

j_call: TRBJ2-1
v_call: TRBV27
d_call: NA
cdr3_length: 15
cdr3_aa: CASSRKAPGWNEQFF
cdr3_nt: TGTGCCAGCAGCCGTAAAGCCCCCGGTTGGAATGAGCAGTTCTTC